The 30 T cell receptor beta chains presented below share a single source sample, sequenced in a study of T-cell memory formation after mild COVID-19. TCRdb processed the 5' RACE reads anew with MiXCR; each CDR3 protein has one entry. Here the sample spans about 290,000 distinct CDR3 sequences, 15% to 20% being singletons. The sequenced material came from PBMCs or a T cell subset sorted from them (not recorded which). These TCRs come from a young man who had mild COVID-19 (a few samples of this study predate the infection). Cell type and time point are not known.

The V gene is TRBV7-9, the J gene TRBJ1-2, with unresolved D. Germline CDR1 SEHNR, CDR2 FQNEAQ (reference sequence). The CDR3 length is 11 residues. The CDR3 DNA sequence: TGTGCTGCAGCGAGGAACTATGGCTACACCTTC. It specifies CAAARNYGYTF.

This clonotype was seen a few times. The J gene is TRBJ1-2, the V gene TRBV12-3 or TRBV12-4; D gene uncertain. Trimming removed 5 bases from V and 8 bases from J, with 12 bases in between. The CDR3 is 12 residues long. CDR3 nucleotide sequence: TGTGCCAGCAGTCCCCCGGTTGGCGGCTACACCTTC. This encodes CASSPPVGGYTF.

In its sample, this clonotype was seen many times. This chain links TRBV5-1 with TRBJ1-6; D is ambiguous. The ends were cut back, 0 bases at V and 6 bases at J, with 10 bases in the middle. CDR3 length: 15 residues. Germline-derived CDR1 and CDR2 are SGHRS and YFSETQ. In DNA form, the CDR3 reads TGCGCCAGCAGCTTGGAGGGAATTACTAATTCACCCCTCCACTTT. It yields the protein CASSLEGITNSPLHF.

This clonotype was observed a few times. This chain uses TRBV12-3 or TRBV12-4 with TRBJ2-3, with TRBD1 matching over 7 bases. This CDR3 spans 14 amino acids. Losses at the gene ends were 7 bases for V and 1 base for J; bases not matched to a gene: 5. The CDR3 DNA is TGTGCCAGCAAGACCGGGACAGGCACAGATACGCAGTATTTT. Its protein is CASKTGTGTDTQYF.

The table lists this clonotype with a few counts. The CDR3 sequence is CASSSRDRGPYEQYF. CDR3 coding DNA: TGTGCCAGCAGCTCCCGGGACAGGGGGCCCTACGAGCAGTACTTC. The chain recombines TRBV5-4 with TRBJ2-7, with TRBD1 matching over 12 bases. With 3 bases clipped from V and 2 bases from J, the junction kept 3 bases outside the gene matches. In germline, CDR1 is SGHNT, CDR2 YYREEE (reference sequence). This CDR3 is 15 amino acids long.

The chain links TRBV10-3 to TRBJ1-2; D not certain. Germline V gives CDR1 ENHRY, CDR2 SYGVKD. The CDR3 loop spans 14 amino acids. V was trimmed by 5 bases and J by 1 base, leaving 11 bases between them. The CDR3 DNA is TGTGCCATCAGTTCTGGGAGCAATAACTATGGCTACACCTTC. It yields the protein CAISSGSNNYGYTF.

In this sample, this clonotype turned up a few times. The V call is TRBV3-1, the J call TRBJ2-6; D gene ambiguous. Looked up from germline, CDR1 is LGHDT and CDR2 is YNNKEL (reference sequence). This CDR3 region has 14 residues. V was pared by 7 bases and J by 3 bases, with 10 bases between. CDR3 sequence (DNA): TGTGCCAGCAATGGCATTGGTGGGGCCAACGTCCTGACTTTC. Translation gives CASNGIGGANVLTF.

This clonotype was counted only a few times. This CDR3 is CASSYGDSEAFF. The CDR3 DNA follows: TGTGCCAGCAGTTACGGGGACAGTGAAGCTTTCTTT. V and J are TRBV6-5 and TRBJ1-1, with 7 bases aligning to TRBD1. V shed 2 bases, J shed 7 bases, and the junction held 1 base outside the gene matches. Germline V gene lookup returns CDR1 MNHEY and CDR2 SVGAGI. The CDR3 consists of 12 residues.

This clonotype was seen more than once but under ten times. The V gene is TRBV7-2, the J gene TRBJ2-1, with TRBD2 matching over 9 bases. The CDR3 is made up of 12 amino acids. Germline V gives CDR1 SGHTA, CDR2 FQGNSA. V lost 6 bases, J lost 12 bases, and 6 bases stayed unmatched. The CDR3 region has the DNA TGTGCCAGCAGGCTAGCGGGAATGAGGCAGTTCTTC. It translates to CASRLAGMRQFF.

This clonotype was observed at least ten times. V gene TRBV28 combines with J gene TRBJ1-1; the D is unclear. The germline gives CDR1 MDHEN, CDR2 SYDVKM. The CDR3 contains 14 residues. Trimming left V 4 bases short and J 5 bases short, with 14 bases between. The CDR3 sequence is CASSYPTRRTEAFF. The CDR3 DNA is TGTGCCAGCAGTTATCCGACAAGGAGGACTGAAGCTTTCTTT.

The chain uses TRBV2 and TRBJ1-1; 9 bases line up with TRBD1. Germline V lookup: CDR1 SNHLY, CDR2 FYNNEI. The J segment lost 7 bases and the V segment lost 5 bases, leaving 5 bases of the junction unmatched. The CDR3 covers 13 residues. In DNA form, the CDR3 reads TGTGCCAGCAGTCCCGGGACAGGGTATGAAGCTTTCTTT. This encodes CASSPGTGYEAFF.

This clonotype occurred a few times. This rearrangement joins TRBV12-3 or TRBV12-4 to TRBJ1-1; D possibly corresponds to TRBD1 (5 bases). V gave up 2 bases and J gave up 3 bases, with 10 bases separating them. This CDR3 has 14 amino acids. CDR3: CASSLIPGDTEAFF. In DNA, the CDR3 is TGTGCCAGCAGTTTAATCCCGGGGGACACTGAAGCTTTCTTT.

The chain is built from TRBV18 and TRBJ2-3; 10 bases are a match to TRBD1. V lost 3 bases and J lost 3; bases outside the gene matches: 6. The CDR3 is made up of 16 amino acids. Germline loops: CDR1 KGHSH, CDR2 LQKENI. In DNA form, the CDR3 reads TGTGCCAGCTCACCCGACAGGGGGCGGCCGACAGATACGCAGTATTTT. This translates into CASSPDRGRPTDTQYF.

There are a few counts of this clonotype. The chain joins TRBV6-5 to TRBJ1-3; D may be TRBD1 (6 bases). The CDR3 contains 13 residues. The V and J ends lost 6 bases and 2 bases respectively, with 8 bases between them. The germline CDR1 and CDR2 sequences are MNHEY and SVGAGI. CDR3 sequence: CASSRTAGNTIYF. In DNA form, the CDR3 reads TGTGCCAGCAGCCGGACAGCTGGAAACACCATATATTTT.

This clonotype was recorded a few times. Written as DNA, the CDR3 is TGTGCCAGCAGCCAGGGGACAGGGGTCACCGGGGAGCTGTTTTTT. Its protein product is CASSQGTGVTGELFF. This chain links TRBV4-2 with TRBJ2-2, with TRBD1 identical over 10 bases. The CDR3 is 15 amino acids. Germline CDR1 LGHNA, CDR2 YNFKEQ. Losses at the gene ends were 3 bases for V and 4 bases for J; bases not matched to a gene: 2.

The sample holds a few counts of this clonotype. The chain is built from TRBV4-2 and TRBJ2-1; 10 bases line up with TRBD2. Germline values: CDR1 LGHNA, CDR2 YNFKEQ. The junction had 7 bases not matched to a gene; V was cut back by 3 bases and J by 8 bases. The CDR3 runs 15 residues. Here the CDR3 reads CASSQIAGGSYEQFF. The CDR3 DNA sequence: TGTGCCAGCAGCCAGATAGCGGGGGGAAGTTATGAGCAGTTCTTC.

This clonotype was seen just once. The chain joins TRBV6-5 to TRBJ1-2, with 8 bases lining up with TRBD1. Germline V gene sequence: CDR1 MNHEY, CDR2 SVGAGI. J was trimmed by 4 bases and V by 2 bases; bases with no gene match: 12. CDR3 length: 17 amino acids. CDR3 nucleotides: TGTGCCAGCAGTTACAGGACAGGGACAGCAGGGAGCTATGGCTACACCTTC. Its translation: CASSYRTGTAGSYGYTF.

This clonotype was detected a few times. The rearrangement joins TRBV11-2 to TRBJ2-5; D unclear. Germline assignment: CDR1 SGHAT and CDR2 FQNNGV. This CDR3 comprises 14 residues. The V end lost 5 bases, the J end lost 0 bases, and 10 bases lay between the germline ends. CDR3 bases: TGTGCCAGCAGCCCCCGGACCAACCAAGAGACCCAGTACTTC. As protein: CASSPRTNQETQYF.

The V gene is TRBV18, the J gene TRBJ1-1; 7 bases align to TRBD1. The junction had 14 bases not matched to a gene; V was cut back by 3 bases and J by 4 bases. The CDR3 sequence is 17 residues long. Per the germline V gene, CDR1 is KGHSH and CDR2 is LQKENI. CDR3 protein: CASSPRDRGAMFTEAFF. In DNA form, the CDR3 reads TGTGCCAGCTCACCCCGGGACAGAGGGGCCATGTTCACTGAAGCTTTCTTT.

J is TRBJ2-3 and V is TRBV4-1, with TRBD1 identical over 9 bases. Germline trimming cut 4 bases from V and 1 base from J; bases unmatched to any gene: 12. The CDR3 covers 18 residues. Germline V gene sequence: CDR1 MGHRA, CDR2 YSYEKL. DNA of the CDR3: TGCGCCAGCAGCCCAATCACGGGACAGGGTAGGGGCACAGATACGCAGTATTTT. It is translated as CASSPITGQGRGTDTQYF.

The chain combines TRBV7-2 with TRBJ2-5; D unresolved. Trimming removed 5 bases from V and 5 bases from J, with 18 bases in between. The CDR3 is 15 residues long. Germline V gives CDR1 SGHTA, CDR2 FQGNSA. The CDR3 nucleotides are TGTGCCAGCAGCCCCTGGGGTAGGGTTGGTGAGACCCAGTACTTC. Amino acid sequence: CASSPWGRVGETQYF.

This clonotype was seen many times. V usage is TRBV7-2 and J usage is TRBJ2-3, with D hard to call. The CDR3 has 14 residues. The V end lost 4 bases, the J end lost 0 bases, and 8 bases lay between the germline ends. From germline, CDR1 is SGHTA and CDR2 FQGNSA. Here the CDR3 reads CASSWSDSTDTQYF. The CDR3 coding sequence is TGTGCCAGCAGCTGGTCAGATAGCACAGATACGCAGTATTTT.

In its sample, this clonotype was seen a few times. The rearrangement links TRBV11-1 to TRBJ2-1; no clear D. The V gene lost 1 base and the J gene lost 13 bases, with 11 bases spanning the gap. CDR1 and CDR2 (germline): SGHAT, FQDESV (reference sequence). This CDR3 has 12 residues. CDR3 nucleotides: TGTGCCAGCAGCTTAGAGCCCCGGAGACAGTTCTTC. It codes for CASSLEPRRQFF. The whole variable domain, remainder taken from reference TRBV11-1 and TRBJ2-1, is EAEVAQSPRYKITEKSQAVAFWCDPISGHATLYWYRQILGQGPELLVQFQDESVVDDSQLPKDRFSAERLKGVDSTLKIQPAELGDSAMYLCASSLEPRRQFFGPGTRLTVL.

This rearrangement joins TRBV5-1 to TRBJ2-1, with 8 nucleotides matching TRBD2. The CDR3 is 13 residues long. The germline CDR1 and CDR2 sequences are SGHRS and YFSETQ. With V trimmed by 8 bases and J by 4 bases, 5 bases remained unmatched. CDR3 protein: CASTSGDYNEQFF. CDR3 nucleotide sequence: TGCGCCAGTACTAGCGGAGATTACAATGAGCAGTTCTTC.

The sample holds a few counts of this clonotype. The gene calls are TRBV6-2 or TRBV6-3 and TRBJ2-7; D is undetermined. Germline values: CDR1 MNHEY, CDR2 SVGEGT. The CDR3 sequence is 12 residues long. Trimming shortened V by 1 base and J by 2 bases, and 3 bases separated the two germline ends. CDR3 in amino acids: CASSYFAYEQYF. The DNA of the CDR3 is TGTGCCAGCAGTTACTTTGCCTACGAGCAGTACTTC.

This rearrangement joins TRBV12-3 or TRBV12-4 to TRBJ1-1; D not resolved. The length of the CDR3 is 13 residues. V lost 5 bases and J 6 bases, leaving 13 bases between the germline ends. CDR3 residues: CASSVGFFAEAFF. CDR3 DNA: TGTGCCAGCAGTGTCGGTTTTTTCGCTGAAGCTTTCTTT.

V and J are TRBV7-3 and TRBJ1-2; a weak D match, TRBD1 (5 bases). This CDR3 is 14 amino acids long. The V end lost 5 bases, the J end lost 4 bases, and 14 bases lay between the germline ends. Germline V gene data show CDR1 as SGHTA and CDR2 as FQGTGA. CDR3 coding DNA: TGTGCCAGCAGCCCAGGAGCAGGGCCCTATGGCTACACCTTC. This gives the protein CASSPGAGPYGYTF. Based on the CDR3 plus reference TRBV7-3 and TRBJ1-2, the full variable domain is GAGVSQTPSNKVTEKGKYVELRCDPISGHTALYWYRQSLGQGPEFLIYFQGTGAADDSGLPNDRFFAVRPEGSVSTLKIQRTERGDSAVYLCASSPGAGPYGYTFGSGTRLTVV.

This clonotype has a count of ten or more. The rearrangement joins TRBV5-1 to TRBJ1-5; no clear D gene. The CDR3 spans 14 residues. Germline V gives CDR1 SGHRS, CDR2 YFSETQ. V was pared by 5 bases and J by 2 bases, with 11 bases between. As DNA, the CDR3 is TGCGCCAGCAGTCTGGGATCGGGCAATCAGCCCCAGCATTTT. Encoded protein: CASSLGSGNQPQHF.

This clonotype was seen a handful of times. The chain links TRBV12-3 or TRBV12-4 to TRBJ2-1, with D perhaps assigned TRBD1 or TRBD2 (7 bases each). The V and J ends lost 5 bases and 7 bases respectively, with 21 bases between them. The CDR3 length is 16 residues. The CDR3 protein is CASSRWEGALSNEQFF. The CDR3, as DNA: TGTGCCAGCAGTCGCTGGGAGGGGGCCCTCTCGAATGAGCAGTTCTTC.

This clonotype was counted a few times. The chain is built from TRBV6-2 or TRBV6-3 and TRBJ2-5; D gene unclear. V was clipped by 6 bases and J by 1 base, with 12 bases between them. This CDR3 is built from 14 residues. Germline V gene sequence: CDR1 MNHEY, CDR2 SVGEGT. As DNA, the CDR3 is TGTGCCAGCAGCAGAGGACCGTTCCAAGAGACCCAGTACTTC. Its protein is CASSRGPFQETQYF.